A few counts support the clone carrying this T cell receptor beta chain. The data belong to a study of beta chain features in type 1 diabetes. Turning to the study itself: The examined sorted cells totaled 107,917,701 across samples.

Sequencing targeted expressed TCRB transcripts, as all isolated RNA had been reverse transcribed. Here immunoSEQ multiplex PCR was the method, and the copy in TCRdb shows in-frame clones only, minus some. The table has 900,000 or so clones, roughly 16% seen once. The CDR3 is 16 amino acids. The V end lost 0 bases, the J end lost 3 bases, and 13 bases lay between the germline ends. CDR1 is LGHNA and CDR2 is YNFKEQ in the germline V gene. The V gene is TRBV4-2, the J gene TRBJ2-3, with D maybe TRBD1 (5 bases). The sample taken for sequencing was naive CD4+ T cells from blood. The sequence was collected from a woman in her late teens or twenties in good health. CDR3 protein: CASSQDTGYRTDTQYF. In DNA form, the CDR3 reads TGTGCCAGCAGCCAAGATACAGGCTACAGAACAGATACGCAGTATTTT.